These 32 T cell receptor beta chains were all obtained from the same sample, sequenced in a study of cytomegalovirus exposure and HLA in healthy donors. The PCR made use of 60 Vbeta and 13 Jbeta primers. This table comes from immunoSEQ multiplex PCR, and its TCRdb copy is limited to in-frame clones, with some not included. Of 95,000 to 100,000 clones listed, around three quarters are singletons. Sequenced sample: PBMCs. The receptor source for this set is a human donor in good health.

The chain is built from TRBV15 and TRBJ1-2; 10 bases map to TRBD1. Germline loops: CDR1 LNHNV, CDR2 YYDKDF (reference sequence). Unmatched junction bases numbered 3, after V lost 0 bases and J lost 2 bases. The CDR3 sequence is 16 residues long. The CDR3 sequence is CATSRDGTGVNYGYTF. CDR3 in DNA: TGTGCCACCAGCAGAGACGGGACAGGGGTAAACTATGGCTACACCTTC.

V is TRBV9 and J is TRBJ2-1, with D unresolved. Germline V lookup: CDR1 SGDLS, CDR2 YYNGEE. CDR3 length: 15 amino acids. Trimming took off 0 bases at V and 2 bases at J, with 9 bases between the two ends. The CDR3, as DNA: TGTGCCAGCAGCGTAGATGGGCGCCCCTACAATGAGCAGTTCTTC. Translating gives CASSVDGRPYNEQFF.

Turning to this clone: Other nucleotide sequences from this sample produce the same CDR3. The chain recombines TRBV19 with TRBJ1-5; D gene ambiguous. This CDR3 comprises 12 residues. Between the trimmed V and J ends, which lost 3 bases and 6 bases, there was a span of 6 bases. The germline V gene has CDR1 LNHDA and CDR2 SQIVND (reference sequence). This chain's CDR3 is CASSILSQPQHF. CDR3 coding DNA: TGTGCCAGTAGTATTCTCTCTCAGCCCCAGCATTTT.

The CDR3, as DNA: TGTGCCTGGAGTGGAGCCAGGAGGCTCCACACTGAAGCTTTCTTT. It specifies CAWSGARRLHTEAFF. The chain links TRBV30 to TRBJ1-1, with D unresolved. The CDR3 has 15 amino acids. Germline V lookup: CDR1 GTSNPN, CDR2 SVGIG (reference sequence). V was clipped by 1 base and J by 3 bases, with 15 bases between them. Full variable domain (missing parts from reference TRBV30 and TRBJ1-1): SQTIHQWPATLVQPVGSPLSLECTVEGTSNPNLYWYRQAAGRGLQLLFYSVGIGQISSEVPQNLSASRPQDRQFILSSKKLLLSDSGFYLCAWSGARRLHTEAFFGQGTRLTVV.

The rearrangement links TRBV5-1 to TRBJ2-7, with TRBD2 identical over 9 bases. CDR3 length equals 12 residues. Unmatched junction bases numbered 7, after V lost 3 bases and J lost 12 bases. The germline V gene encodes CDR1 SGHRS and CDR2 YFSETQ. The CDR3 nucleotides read TGCGCCAGCAGCTCGCGGGGGGGCATGGGGTACTTC. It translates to CASSSRGGMGYF.

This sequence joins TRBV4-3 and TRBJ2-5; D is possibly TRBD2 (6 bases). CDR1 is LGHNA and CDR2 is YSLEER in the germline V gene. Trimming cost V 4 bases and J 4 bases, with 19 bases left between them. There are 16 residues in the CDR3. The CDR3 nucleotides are TGCGCCAGCAGCCCCCGGCCTAGGACTACAGGAGAGACCCAGTACTTC. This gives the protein CASSPRPRTTGETQYF.

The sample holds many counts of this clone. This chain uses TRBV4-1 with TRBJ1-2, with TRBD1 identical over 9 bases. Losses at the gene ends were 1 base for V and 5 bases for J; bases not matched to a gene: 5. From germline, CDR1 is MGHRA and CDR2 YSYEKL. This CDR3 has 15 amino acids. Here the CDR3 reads CASSQAFGQGYGYTF. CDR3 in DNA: TGCGCCAGCAGCCAAGCGTTCGGACAGGGGTATGGCTACACCTTC.

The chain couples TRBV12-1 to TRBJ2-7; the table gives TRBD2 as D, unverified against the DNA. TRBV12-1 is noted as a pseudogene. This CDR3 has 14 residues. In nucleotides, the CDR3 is TGTGCCAGCAGCCTCCCCCGAGGAACATGCGAGCAGTACTTC. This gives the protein CASSLPRGTCEQYF.

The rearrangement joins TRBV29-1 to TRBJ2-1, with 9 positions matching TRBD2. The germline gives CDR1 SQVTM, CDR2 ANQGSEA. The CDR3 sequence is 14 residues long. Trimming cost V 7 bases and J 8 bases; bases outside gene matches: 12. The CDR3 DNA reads TGCAGCGCCACGGGCGGGGGGGGCCGGGATGAGCAGTTCTTC. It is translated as CSATGGGGRDEQFF.

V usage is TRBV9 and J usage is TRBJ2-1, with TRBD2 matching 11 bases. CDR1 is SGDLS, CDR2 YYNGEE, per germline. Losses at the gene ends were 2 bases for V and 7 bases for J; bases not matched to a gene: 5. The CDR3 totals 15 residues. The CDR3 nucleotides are TGTGCCAGCAGCGTTGGGACTAGCGGAGGGAATGAGCAGTTCTTC. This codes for CASSVGTSGGNEQFF. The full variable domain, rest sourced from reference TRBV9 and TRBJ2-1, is DSGVTQTPKHLITATGQRVTLRCSPRSGDLSVYWYQQSLDQGLQFLIQYYNGEERAKGNILERFSAQQFPDLHSELNLSSLELGDSALYFCASSVGTSGGNEQFFGPGTRLTVL.

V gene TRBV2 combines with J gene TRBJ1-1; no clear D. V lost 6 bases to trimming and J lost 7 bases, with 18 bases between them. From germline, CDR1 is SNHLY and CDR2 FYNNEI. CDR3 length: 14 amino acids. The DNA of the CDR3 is TGTGCCAGCAGGAGAAGTAAGAGGTCCGATGAAGCTTTCTTT. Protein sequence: CASRRSKRSDEAFF.

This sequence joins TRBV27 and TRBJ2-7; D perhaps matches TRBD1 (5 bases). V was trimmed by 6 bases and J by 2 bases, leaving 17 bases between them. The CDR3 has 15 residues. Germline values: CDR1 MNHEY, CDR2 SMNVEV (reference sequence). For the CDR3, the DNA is TGTGCCAGCAGACCCAGCGAAGTGGGGCCCTACGAGCAGTACTTC. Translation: CASRPSEVGPYEQYF.

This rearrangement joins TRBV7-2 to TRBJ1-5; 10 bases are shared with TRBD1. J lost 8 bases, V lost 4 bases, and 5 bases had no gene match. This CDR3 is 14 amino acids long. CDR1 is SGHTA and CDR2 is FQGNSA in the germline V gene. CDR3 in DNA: TGTGCCAGCAGCTCCAGGACAGGGGGTAAGCCCCAGCATTTT. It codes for CASSSRTGGKPQHF.

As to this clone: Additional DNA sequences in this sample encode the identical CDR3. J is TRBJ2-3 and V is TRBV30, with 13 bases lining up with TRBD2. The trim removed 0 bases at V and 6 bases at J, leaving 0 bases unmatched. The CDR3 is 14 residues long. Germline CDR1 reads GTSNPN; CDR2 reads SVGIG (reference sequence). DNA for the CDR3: TGTGCCTGGAGTGTACTAGCGGGGGGGGATACGCAGTATTTT. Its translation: CAWSVLAGGDTQYF.

DNA of the CDR3: TGTGCCAGCAGCCCCCCCGGAACAGTTGGATACAATGAGCAGTTCTTC. Protein product: CASSPPGTVGYNEQFF. V gene TRBV7-9 combines with J gene TRBJ2-1; D is unclear. The V and J ends lost 5 bases and 4 bases respectively, with 18 bases between them. This CDR3 is built from 16 residues. The germline V gene has CDR1 SEHNR and CDR2 FQNEAQ (reference sequence).

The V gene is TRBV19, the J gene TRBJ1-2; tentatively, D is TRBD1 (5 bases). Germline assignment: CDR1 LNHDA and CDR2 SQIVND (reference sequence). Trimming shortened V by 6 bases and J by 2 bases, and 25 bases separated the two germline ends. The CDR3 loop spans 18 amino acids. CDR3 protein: CASSLGFGSREQNYGYTF. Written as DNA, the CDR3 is TGTGCCAGTAGCCTGGGTTTCGGGAGCAGGGAACAAAACTATGGCTACACCTTC.

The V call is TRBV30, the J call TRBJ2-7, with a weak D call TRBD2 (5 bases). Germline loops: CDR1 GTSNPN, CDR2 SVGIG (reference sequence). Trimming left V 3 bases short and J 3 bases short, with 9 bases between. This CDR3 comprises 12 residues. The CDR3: CAWSPRGYEQYF. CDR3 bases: TGTGCCTGGAGCCCCCGGGGCTACGAGCAGTACTTC.

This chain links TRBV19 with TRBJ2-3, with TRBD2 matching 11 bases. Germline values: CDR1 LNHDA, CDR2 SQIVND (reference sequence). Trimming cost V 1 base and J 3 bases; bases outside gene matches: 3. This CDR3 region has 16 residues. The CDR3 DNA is TGTGCCAGTAGTATAGGCGGGACTAGCGGTACAGATACGCAGTATTTT. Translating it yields CASSIGGTSGTDTQYF.

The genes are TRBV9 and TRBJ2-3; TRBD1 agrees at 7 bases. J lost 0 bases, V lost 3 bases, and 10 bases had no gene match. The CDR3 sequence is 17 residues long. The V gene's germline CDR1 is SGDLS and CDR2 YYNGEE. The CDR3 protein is CASSAVLGQLSTDTQYF. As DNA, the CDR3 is TGTGCCAGCAGCGCCGTATTGGGACAGTTAAGCACAGATACGCAGTATTTT.

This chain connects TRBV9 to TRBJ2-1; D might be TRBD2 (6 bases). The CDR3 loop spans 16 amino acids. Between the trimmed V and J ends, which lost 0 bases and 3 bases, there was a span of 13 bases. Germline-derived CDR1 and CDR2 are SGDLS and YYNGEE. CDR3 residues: CASSVGGTGGYNEQFF. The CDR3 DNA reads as TGTGCCAGCAGCGTAGGTGGGACCGGGGGCTACAATGAGCAGTTCTTC.

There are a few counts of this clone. CDR3: CSASIDTEAFF. As DNA, the CDR3 is TGCAGTGCTAGTATCGACACTGAAGCTTTCTTT. The chain links TRBV20-1 to TRBJ1-1; D not certain. Germline CDR1 reads DFQATT; CDR2 reads SNEGSKA (reference sequence). This CDR3 contains 11 residues. The V and J ends lost 3 bases and 3 bases respectively, with 5 bases between them.

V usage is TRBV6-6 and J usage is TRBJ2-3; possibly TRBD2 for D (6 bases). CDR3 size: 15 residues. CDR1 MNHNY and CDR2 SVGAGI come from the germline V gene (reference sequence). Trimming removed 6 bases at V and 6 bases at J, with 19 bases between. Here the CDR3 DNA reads TGTGCCAGCAGCCAGCGGAACCCTGGGGGGGATACGCAGTATTTT. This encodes CASSQRNPGGDTQYF.

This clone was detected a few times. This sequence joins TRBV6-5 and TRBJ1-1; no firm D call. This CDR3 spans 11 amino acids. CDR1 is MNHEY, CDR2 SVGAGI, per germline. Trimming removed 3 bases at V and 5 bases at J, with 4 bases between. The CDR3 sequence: CASSYKTEAFF. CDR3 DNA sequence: TGTGCCAGCAGTTATAAAACTGAAGCTTTCTTT.

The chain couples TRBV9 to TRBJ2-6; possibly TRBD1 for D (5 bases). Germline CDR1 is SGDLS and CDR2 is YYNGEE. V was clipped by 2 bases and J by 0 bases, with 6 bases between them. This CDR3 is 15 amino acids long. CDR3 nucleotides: TGTGCCAGCAGCGTCAGGGTCTCTGGGGCCAACGTCCTGACTTTC. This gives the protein CASSVRVSGANVLTF.

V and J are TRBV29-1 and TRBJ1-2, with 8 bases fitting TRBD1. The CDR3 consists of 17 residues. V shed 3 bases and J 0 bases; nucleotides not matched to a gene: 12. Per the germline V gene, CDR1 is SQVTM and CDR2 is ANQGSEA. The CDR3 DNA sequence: TGCAGCGTTGATGGGGCAGGGGGCGGATTAGCTAACTATGGCTACACCTTC. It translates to CSVDGAGGGLANYGYTF.

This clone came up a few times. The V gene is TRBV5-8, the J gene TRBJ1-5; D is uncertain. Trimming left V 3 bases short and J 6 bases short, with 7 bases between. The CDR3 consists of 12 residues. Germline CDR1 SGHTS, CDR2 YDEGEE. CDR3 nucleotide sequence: TGTGCCAGCAGCTCGACATTTCAGCCCCAGCATTTT. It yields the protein CASSSTFQPQHF.

CDR3 nucleotide sequence: TGTGCCAGCAGCTTGGCACAGGTTTCCTACAATGAGCAGTTCTTC. As protein: CASSLAQVSYNEQFF. The V gene is TRBV7-9, the J gene TRBJ2-1; tentatively, D is TRBD1 (5 bases). The CDR3 is made up of 15 amino acids. In germline, CDR1 is SEHNR, CDR2 FQNEAQ (reference sequence). V was cut by 3 bases and J by 1 base, with 10 bases left in between.

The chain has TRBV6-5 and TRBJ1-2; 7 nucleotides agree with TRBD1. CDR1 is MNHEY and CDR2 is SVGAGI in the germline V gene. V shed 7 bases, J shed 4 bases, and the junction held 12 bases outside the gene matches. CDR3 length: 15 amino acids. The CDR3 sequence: CASTRGQLHSYGYTF. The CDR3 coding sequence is TGTGCCAGCACCAGGGGACAGCTACATAGCTATGGCTACACCTTC.

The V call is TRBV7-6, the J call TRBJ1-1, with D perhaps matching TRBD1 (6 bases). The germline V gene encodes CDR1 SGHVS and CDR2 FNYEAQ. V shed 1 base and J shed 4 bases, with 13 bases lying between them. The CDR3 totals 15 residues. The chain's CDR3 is CASSLGRHRATEAFF. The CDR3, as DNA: TGTGCCAGCAGCTTAGGGCGACACAGGGCCACTGAAGCTTTCTTT.

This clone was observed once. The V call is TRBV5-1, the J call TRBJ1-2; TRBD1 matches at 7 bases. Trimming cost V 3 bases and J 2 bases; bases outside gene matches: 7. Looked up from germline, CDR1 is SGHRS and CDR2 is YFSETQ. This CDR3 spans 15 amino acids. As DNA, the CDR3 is TGCGCCAGCAGCTCGACAGGGAGAGAGAACTATGGCTACACCTTC. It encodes CASSSTGRENYGYTF. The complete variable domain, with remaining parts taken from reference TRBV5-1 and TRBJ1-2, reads KAGVTQTPRYLIKTRGQQVTLSCSPISGHRSVSWYQQTPGQGLQFLFEYFSETQRNKGNFPGRFSGRQFSNSRSEMNVSTLELGDSALYLCASSSTGRENYGYTFGSGTRLTVV.

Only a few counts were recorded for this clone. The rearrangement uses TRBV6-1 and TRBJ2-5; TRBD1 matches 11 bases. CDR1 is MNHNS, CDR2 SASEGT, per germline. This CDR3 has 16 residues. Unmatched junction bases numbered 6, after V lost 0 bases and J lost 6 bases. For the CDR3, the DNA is TGTGCCAGCAGTGAAGCGAGGACAGGGGGCCAGAAGACCCAGTACTTC. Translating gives CASSEARTGGQKTQYF.

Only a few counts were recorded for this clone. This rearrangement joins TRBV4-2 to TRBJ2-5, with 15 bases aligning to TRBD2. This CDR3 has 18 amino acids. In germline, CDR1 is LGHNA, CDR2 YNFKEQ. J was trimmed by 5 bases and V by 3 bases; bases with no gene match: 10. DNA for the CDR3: TGTGCCAGCAGCCATGGACTAGCGGGGGGGCCGGGATTGGAGACCCAGTACTTC. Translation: CASSHGLAGGPGLETQYF.